These 14 T cell receptor beta chains originate from one sample sequenced in a study of shared clonotypes between healthy human individuals. Clones were sequenced by immunoSEQ multiplex PCR, and TCRdb holds only the in-frame ones, with some missing. The sample includes over a million clones, roughly 96% of them seen just once. The sequenced material came from naive CD4+ T cells sorted from blood. This sample's subset: CD45RA+ positively selected. All receptors derive from a man aged 30-40 years in good health.

This clone has just one count. The chain has TRBV7-9 and TRBJ1-2, with D possibly matching TRBD1 (6 bases). CDR1 is SEHNR, CDR2 FQNEAQ, per germline (reference sequence). The germline V and J ends were trimmed by 1 base and 1 base, with 10 bases remaining between them. The CDR3 totals 15 residues. CDR3 sequence reads: CASSLGGGDNYGYTF. Written as DNA, the CDR3 is TGTGCCAGCAGCTTAGGAGGGGGGGATAACTATGGCTACACCTTC.

V gene TRBV4-1 combines with J gene TRBJ2-3; maybe TRBD2 (5 bases). The CDR3 is 14 residues long. The V gene's germline CDR1 is MGHRA and CDR2 YSYEKL. The ends were cut back, 1 base at V and 8 bases at J, with 13 bases in the middle. In nucleotides, the CDR3 is TGCGCCAGCAGCCAAGTTGTGATCGCGGGTACGCAGTATTTT. As protein: CASSQVVIAGTQYF.

V is TRBV10-1 and J is TRBJ1-1; D uncertain. This CDR3 has 14 residues. The V end lost 6 bases, the J end lost 0 bases, and 11 bases lay between the germline ends. Germline V CDR1 and CDR2: WNHNN, SYGVQD (reference sequence). The CDR3 reads CASSLDNVNTEAFF. As DNA, the CDR3 is TGCGCCAGCAGCCTAGACAACGTGAACACTGAAGCTTTCTTT.

This clone occurred once. The chain couples TRBV28 to TRBJ1-4, with D possibly matching TRBD1 (5 bases). This CDR3 comprises 12 residues. Between the trimmed V and J ends, which lost 8 bases and 6 bases, there was a span of 10 bases. The V gene's germline CDR1 is MDHEN and CDR2 SYDVKM. As DNA, the CDR3 is TGTGCCAGCGCGGGAGGGGATGAAAAACTGTTTTTT. Translated: CASAGGDEKLFF. Full variable domain (rest looked up from reference TRBV28 and TRBJ1-4): DVKVTQSSRYLVKRTGEKVFLECVQDMDHENMFWYRQDPGLGLRLIYFSYDVKMKEKGDIPEGYSVSREKKERFSLILESASTNQTSMYLCASAGGDEKLFFGSGTQLSVL.

The J gene is TRBJ2-1, the V gene TRBV7-9; a possible D gene is TRBD2 (5 bases). V was cut by 8 bases and J by 7 bases, with 21 bases left in between. The CDR3 spans 15 residues. Germline loops: CDR1 SEHNR, CDR2 FQNEAQ (reference sequence). CDR3 coding DNA: TGTGCCAGCGCACCACTCCGCGGGCTAGGGAATGAGCAGTTCTTC. Residues: CASAPLRGLGNEQFF.

The rearrangement joins TRBV5-1 to TRBJ2-7; D possibly uses TRBD1 or TRBD2 (5 bases each). This CDR3 is built from 13 residues. With 7 bases removed from V and 6 bases from J, the gap between germline ends came to 17 bases. Germline-derived CDR1 and CDR2 are SGHRS and YFSETQ. In nucleotides, the CDR3 is TGCGCCAGCGAAGACTCGGGACCGGGCGAGCAGTACTTC. Translation: CASEDSGPGEQYF.

Concerning this clone itself: No conserved phenylalanine or tryptophan ends this CDR3, so it is likely a read error. The DNA is omitted, as the CDR3 cannot be located on it reliably, and the CDR3 follows TCRdb's listing. The rearrangement links TRBV19 to TRBJ2-7. Germline lookup yields CDR1 LNHDA and CDR2 SQIVND (reference sequence). A total of 11 residues make up the CDR3, ends included. The CDR3 reads CASTQNSGTDP.

The gene calls are TRBV5-1 and TRBJ2-6; possibly TRBD2 for D (6 bases). V gave up 3 bases and J gave up 0 bases, with 22 bases separating them. The CDR3 is 20 residues long. Germline lookup yields CDR1 SGHRS and CDR2 YFSETQ. The CDR3 DNA reads TGCGCCAGCAGCTGGCCTGGAGGTAGCGGAGGGGACTCTGGGGCCAACGTCCTGACTTTC. Translating it yields CASSWPGGSGGDSGANVLTF.

The V and J genes are TRBV15 and TRBJ2-3; TRBD1 is a possible D gene (6 bases). Trimming cost V 0 bases and J 2 bases, with 15 bases left between them. The length of the CDR3 is 17 residues. Germline-derived CDR1 and CDR2 are LNHNV and YYDKDF (reference sequence). CDR3 DNA sequence: TGTGCCACCAGCAGAGATAAGCCAGGGGTCCCCACAGATACGCAGTATTTT. This codes for CATSRDKPGVPTDTQYF.

Here the CDR3 DNA reads TGTGCCTGGAGTCGGGACAGAAACTATGGCTACACCTTC. Residues: CAWSRDRNYGYTF. The rearrangement joins TRBV30 to TRBJ1-2, with 7 positions matching TRBD1. The V segment lost 2 bases and the J segment 2 bases; nucleotides outside the gene matches: 2. CDR1 and CDR2 (germline): GTSNPN, SVGIG (reference sequence). The CDR3 totals 13 residues.

The CDR3 reads CASSLWGTGATGANVLTF. The CDR3 DNA reads as TGTGCCAGCAGCTTATGGGGGACAGGGGCCACTGGGGCCAACGTCCTGACTTTC. The V call is TRBV7-2, the J call TRBJ2-6, with 10 bases fitting TRBD1. Unmatched junction bases numbered 6, after V lost 2 bases and J lost 2 bases. The CDR3 has 18 residues. Germline V gives CDR1 SGHTA, CDR2 FQGNSA.

V gene TRBV6-1 combines with J gene TRBJ1-1; D unresolved. The CDR3 has 14 amino acids. Germline loops: CDR1 MNHNS, CDR2 SASEGT. Trimming removed 5 bases from V and 0 bases from J, with 10 bases in between. The chain's CDR3 is CASSLIVMNTEAFF. The CDR3 region has the DNA TGTGCCAGCAGTCTGATCGTGATGAACACTGAAGCTTTCTTT.

This chain uses TRBV9 with TRBJ2-7, with 11 bases fitting TRBD2. The CDR3 totals 15 residues. V lost 4 bases and J lost 2; bases outside the gene matches: 5. In germline, CDR1 is SGDLS, CDR2 YYNGEE. Here the CDR3 DNA reads TGTGCCAGCAGCCCAGGACTAGCGGGCACCTACGAGCAGTACTTC. This gives the protein CASSPGLAGTYEQYF.

The rearrangement joins TRBV2 to TRBJ2-1; D is possibly TRBD2 (5 bases). V shed 4 bases and J shed 3 bases, with 13 bases lying between them. Germline values: CDR1 SNHLY, CDR2 FYNNEI. This CDR3 region has 15 residues. CDR3 amino acids: CASSGSDINYNEQFF. The CDR3 DNA follows: TGTGCCAGCAGTGGTAGCGATATAAACTACAATGAGCAGTTCTTC.